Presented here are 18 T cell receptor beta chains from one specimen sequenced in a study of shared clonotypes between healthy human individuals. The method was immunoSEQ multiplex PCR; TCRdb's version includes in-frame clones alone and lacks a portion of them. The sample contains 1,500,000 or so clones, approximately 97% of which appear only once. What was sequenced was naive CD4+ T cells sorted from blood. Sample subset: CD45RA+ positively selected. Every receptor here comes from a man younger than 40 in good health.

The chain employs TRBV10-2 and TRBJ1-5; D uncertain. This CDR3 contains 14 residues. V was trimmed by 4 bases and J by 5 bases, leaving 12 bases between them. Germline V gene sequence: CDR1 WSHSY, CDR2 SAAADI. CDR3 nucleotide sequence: TGCGCCAGCAGTGCTAGTTCTAGAGATCAGCCCCAGCATTTT. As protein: CASSASSRDQPQHF.

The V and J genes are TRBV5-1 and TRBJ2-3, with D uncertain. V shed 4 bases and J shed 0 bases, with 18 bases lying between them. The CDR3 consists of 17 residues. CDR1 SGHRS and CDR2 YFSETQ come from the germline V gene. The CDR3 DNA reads TGCGCCAGCAGCCGGATGACTGAGGCTGCTAGCACAGATACGCAGTATTTT. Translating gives CASSRMTEAASTDTQYF.

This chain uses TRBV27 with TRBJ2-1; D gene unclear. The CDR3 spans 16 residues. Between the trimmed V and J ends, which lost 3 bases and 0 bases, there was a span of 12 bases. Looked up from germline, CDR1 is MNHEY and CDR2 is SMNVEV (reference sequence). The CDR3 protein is CASSLGPGSSYNEQFF. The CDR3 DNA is TGTGCCAGCAGTTTGGGCCCCGGTAGCTCCTACAATGAGCAGTTCTTC.

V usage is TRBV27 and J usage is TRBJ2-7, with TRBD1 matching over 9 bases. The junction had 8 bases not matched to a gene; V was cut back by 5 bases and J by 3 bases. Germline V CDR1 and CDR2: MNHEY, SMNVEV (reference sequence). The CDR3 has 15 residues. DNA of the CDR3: TGTGCCAGCAGTGTCCGGGACAGGGCCGACTACGAGCAGTACTTC. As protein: CASSVRDRADYEQYF.

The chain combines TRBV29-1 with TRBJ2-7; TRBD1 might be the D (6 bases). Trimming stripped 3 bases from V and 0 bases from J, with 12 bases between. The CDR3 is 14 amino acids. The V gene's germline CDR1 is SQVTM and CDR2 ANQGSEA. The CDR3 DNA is TGCAGCGTTGAGACAGGCGCTAGCTCCTACGAGCAGTACTTC. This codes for CSVETGASSYEQYF.

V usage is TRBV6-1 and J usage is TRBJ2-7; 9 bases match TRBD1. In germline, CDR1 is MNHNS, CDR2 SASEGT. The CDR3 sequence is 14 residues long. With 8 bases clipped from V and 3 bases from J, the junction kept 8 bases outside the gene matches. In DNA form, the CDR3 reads TGTGCCAGCTCCGTACAGGGGGCGCGCTACGAGCAGTACTTC. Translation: CASSVQGARYEQYF.

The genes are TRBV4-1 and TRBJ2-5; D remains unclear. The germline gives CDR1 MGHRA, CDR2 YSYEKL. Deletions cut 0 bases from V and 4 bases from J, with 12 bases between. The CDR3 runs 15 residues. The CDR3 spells CASSQDRTSLETQYF. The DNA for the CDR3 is TGCGCCAGCAGCCAAGATCGGACCTCCTTAGAGACCCAGTACTTC.

This chain's CDR3 is CATSRDQAVRGNEQFF. For the CDR3, the DNA is TGTGCCACCAGCAGAGATCAGGCGGTCCGTGGCAATGAGCAGTTCTTC. The genes are TRBV15 and TRBJ2-1; D is undetermined. Trimming removed 0 bases from V and 6 bases from J, with 15 bases in between. The CDR3 runs 16 residues. Germline V CDR1 and CDR2: LNHNV, YYDKDF (reference sequence).

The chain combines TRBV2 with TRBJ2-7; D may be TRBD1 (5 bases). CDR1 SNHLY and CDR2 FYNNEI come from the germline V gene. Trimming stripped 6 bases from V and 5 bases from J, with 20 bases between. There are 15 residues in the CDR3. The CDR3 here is CASRERQITLHEQYF. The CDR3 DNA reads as TGTGCCAGCAGGGAACGACAGATCACCCTCCACGAGCAGTACTTC.

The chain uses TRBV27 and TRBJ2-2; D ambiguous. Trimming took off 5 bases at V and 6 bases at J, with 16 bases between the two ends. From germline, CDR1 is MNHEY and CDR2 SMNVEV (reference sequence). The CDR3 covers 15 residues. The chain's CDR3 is CASSQEKAVAGELFF. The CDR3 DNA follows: TGTGCCAGCAGTCAAGAGAAGGCGGTGGCCGGGGAGCTGTTTTTT.

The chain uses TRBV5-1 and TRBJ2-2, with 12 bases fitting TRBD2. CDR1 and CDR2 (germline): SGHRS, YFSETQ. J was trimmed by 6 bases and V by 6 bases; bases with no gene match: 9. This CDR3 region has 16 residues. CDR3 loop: CASNHLAGGPPGELFF. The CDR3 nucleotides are TGCGCCAGCAACCATCTAGCGGGAGGGCCCCCCGGGGAGCTGTTTTTT.

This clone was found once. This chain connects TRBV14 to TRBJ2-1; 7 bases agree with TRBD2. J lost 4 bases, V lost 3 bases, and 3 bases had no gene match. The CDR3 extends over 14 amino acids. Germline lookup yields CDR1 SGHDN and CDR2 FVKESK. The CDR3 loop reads CASSQRDYYNEQFF. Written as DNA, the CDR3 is TGTGCCAGCAGCCAGCGGGACTATTACAATGAGCAGTTCTTC. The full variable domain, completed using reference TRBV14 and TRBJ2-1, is EAGVTQFPSHSVIEKGQTVTLRCDPISGHDNLYWYRRVMGKEIKFLLHFVKESKQDESGMPNNRFLAERTGGTYSTLKVQPAELEDSGVYFCASSQRDYYNEQFFGPGTRLTVL.

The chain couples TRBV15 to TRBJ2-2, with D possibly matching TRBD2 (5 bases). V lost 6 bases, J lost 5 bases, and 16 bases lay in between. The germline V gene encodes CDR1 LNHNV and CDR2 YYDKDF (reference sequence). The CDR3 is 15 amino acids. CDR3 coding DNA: TGTGCCACCAGGGCTCGGGGTCTCGGAACCGGGGAGCTGTTTTTT. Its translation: CATRARGLGTGELFF.

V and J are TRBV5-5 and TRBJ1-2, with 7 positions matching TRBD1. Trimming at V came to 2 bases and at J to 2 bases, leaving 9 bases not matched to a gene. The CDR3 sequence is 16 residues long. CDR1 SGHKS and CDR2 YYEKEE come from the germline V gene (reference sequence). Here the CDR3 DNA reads TGTGCCAGCAGCTTTGCACAGGGGCTTGTCAACTATGGCTACACCTTC. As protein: CASSFAQGLVNYGYTF.

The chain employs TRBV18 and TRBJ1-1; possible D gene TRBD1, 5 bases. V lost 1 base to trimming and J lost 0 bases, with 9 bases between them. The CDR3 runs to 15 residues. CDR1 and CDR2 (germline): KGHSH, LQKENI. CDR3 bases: TGTGCCAGCTCACCACAACAGGAAATGAACACTGAAGCTTTCTTT. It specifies CASSPQQEMNTEAFF.

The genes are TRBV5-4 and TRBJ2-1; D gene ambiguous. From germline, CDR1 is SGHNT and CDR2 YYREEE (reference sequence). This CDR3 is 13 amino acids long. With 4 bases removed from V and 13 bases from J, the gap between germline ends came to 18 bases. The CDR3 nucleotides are TGTGCCAGCAGCCCGATTGGTGTGGTCCCTCAGTTCTTC. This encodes CASSPIGVVPQFF.

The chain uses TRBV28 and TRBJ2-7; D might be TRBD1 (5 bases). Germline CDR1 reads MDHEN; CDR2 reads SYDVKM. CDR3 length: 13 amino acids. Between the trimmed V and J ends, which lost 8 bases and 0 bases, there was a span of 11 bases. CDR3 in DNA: TGTGCCAGCCAGGGTGGGTCCTCCTACGAGCAGTACTTC. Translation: CASQGGSSYEQYF.

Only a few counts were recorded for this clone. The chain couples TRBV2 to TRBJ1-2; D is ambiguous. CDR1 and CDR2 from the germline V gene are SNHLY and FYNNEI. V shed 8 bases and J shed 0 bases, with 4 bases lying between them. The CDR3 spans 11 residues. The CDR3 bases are TGTGCCAGCGGTCCTAACTATGGCTACACCTTC. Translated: CASGPNYGYTF.